This is a list of T cell receptor beta chains from one sample in a study of blood T cell repertoires in COVID-19. Sequencing was performed with immunoSEQ multiplex PCR; in TCRdb, only in-frame clones are kept and a portion is missing. The sample lists 150,000 to 160,000 clones; approximately 86% were seen once. The sequencing input was peripheral blood. These receptors originate from a man aged 60-69 years with COVID-19, enrolled during active disease. The CDR3 runs from the conserved cysteine through the conserved F or W. A D gene is named only where the DNA matches it firmly. Clone sizes are given selectively: once, few, many, or a class where the clone is expanded.

V gene	J gene	clone size	D gene	CDR3 DNA	CDR3 protein
TRBV25-1	TRBJ2-7	NA	NA	TGTGCCAGCAGGGACTCGGGTTCCTACGAGCAGTACTTC	CASRDSGSYEQYF
TRBV7-9	TRBJ2-3	NA	TRBD2	TGTGCCAGCAGCTTAGTCCCTAGCGGGGTTGGAGGTACGCAGTATTTT	CASSLVPSGVGGTQYF
TRBV6-6	TRBJ1-3	NA	TRBD1	TGTGCCAGCAGTAATCGACAGGGAGCGGGAAACACCATATATTTT	CASSNRQGAGNTIYF
TRBV6-4	TRBJ2-7	NA	NA	TGTGCCAGCAGTGACTTTCCAGGGCCGGGCTACGAGCAGTACTTC	CASSDFPGPGYEQYF
TRBV12-3/TRBV12-4	TRBJ2-1	NA	TRBD1	TGTGCCAGCAGTTCGATACCAGGGGGCCCGTTCTTC	CASSSIPGGPFF
TRBV4-3	TRBJ1-6	NA	NA	TGCGCCAGCAGCCAAGATTTCAACTCCTATAATTCACCCCTCCACTTT	CASSQDFNSYNSPLHF
TRBV7-2	TRBJ1-6	NA	NA	TGTGCCAGCAGCTTAGACACAGGGCCCCGGGCCCCTACCCTCCACTTT	CASSLDTGPRAPTLHF
TRBV29-1	TRBJ1-3	once	NA	TGCAGCGGATCTGACATGGGCTCTGGAAACACCATATATTTT	CSGSDMGSGNTIYF
TRBV3-1/TRBV3-2	TRBJ2-1	NA	NA	TGTGCCAGCAGCCAAGAGGCCCAGCGATACAATGAGCAGTTCTTC	CASSQEAQRYNEQFF
TRBV9	TRBJ2-3	NA	TRBD1	TGTGCCAGCAGCGTGGGGGACAGGGACCCAGATACGCAGTATTTT	CASSVGDRDPDTQYF
TRBV3-1/TRBV3-2	TRBJ2-5	few	NA	TGTGCCAGCAGCCAAGATGGGGACAAGCCCTCCCAGTACTTC	CASSQDGDKPSQYF
TRBV6-5	TRBJ2-7	once	TRBD2	TGTGCCAGCAGATCAGCCCGGGGGGCCTACGAGCAGTACTTC	CASRSARGAYEQYF
TRBV6-1	TRBJ2-1	NA	TRBD1	TGTGCCAGCAGTGAACCCGGGACAGTTGACAATGAGCAGTTCTTC	CASSEPGTVDNEQFF
TRBV20-1	TRBJ1-3	NA	NA	TGCAGTGCTAGAGATGGGACAAGGGTAAATTTT	CSARDGTRVNF
TRBV3-1/TRBV3-2	TRBJ1-1	NA	TRBD1	TGTGCCAGCAGCCGGATGGGACAGGGGCCCACTGAAGCTTTCTTT	CASSRMGQGPTEAFF
TRBV19	TRBJ1-1	NA	NA	TGTGCCAGTAGTCCCCAAGGGGTGAACACTGAAGCTTTCTTT	CASSPQGVNTEAFF
TRBV25-1	TRBJ2-2	NA	NA	TGTGCCAGCAGTCCTACAGGGATCCTGAACACCGGGGAGCTGTTTTTT	CASSPTGILNTGELFF
TRBV6-2/TRBV6-3	TRBJ2-7	NA	TRBD2	TGTGCCAGCAGTTCAGCTCAACAACTAGCGGGAGTAGACGAGCAGTACTTC	CASSSAQQLAGVDEQYF
TRBV15	TRBJ1-1	NA	TRBD1	TGTGCCACCAGCAGAGAAGGACAGGGGTTGGCTGAAGCTTTCTTT	CATSREGQGLAEAFF
TRBV5-4	TRBJ2-7	NA	NA	TGTGCCAGCAGCCCCAGAGGGCTAACCCCTACCGACGAGCAGTACTTC	CASSPRGLTPTDEQYF
TRBV7-8	TRBJ1-2	NA	NA	TGTGCCAGCAGCTTAGTTGGGGGGGATGGCTACACCTTC	CASSLVGGDGYTF
TRBV19	TRBJ2-2	NA	NA	TGTGCCAGTAATCTTGGGAGGAACACCGGGGAGCTGTTTTTT	CASNLGRNTGELFF
TRBV4-1	TRBJ2-5	once	NA	TGCGCCAGCAGCCAAGATATTGGACAGTCCCAAGAGACCCAGTACTTC	CASSQDIGQSQETQYF
TRBV6-5	TRBJ2-7	NA	TRBD2	TGTGCCAGCAGGGGCGGGAGTGCCTACGAGCAGTACTTC	CASRGGSAYEQYF
TRBV28	TRBJ2-3	NA	NA	TGTGCCAGCAGTCCCCGCGGAAGCTACACAGATACGCAGTATTTT	CASSPRGSYTDTQYF
TRBV11-3	TRBJ1-1	NA	TRBD1	TGTGCCAGCAGCCCTAGGAGACAGGGGATGGCTGAAGCTTTCTTT	CASSPRRQGMAEAFF
TRBV7-7	TRBJ1-2	NA	TRBD1	TGTGCTAGCAGCTTACGCGGGACAGGGGGGTATGGCTACACCTTC	CASSLRGTGGYGYTF
TRBV18	TRBJ1-3	NA	NA	TGTGCCAGCTCACCACAAACAGGGATCGGCGGAAACACCATATATTTT	CASSPQTGIGGNTIYF
TRBV7-2	TRBJ1-4	NA	NA	TGTGCCAGCAGCTTAAACAGGAGAGGAACTAATGAAAAACTGTTTTTT	CASSLNRRGTNEKLFF
TRBV15	TRBJ2-1	NA	TRBD1	TGTGCCACCAGCAGAGACCCGCGGACAGGGGGCAATGAGCAGTTCTTC	CATSRDPRTGGNEQFF
TRBV18	TRBJ2-2	NA	NA	TGTGCCAGCTCACCTCGGGGGGCTGCCGGGGAGCTGTTTTTT	CASSPRGAAGELFF
TRBV18	TRBJ2-1	NA	TRBD1	TGTGCCAGCTTAGCTTTGGGGACAGCATACAATGAGCAGTTCTTC	CASLALGTAYNEQFF
TRBV27	TRBJ1-5	NA	NA	TGTGCCAGCAGTTCCCGCGGGCGGGGCCAAGGTGATCAGCCCCAGCATTTT	CASSSRGRGQGDQPQHF
TRBV9	TRBJ2-5	NA	TRBD2	TGTGCCAGCAGCGCCCGGCCGGGACTAGCGGGGGCTCAAGAGACCCAGTACTTC	CASSARPGLAGAQETQYF
TRBV4-3	TRBJ2-5	NA	TRBD2	TGCGCCAGCAGCCAACATTTGCTAGCGGGGGGATATGAGATCCAGTACTTC	CASSQHLLAGGYEIQYF
TRBV19	TRBJ1-4	NA	NA	TGTGCCAGTAGTATTTTGGACGGGAGAACAACTAATGAAAAACTGTTTTTT	CASSILDGRTTNEKLFF
TRBV12-3/TRBV12-4	TRBJ2-5	NA	NA	TGTGCCAGCAGTCCCCGGAGGGAGACCCAGTACTTC	CASSPRRETQYF
TRBV2	TRBJ1-1	NA	TRBD1	TGTGCCAGCAGTGCAGACAGGGTCGGCACTGAAGCTTTCTTT	CASSADRVGTEAFF
TRBV5-1	TRBJ2-1	NA	TRBD2	TGCGCCAGCAGCTTAAAAGCGGGGGCTTCCTACAATGAGCAGTTCTTC	CASSLKAGASYNEQFF
TRBV19	TRBJ2-1	NA	TRBD2	TGTGCCAGTAGTATAGTCGGTTTGCGGGAGTTGGATGAGCAGTTCTTC	CASSIVGLRELDEQFF
TRBV9	TRBJ1-1	NA	NA	TGTGCCAGCAGCGTAGGCCCGGTTATGAACACTGAAGCTTTCTTT	CASSVGPVMNTEAFF
TRBV5-1	TRBJ1-1	NA	NA	TGCGCCAGCAGCTTGGACTGGGGACTAAACACTGAAGCTTTCTTT	CASSLDWGLNTEAFF
TRBV29-1	TRBJ2-7	NA	TRBD1	TGCAGCGTTCGAGGAGCCGGGACAGGGGGTACCTACGAGCAGTACTTC	CSVRGAGTGGTYEQYF
TRBV27	TRBJ1-1	NA	NA	TGTGCCAGCAGTTCAAAGGGGCAGAACACTGAAGCTTTCTTT	CASSSKGQNTEAFF
TRBV14	TRBJ2-7	few	TRBD1	TGTGCCAGCAGCCCCGACAGGGGGAACTACGAGCAGTACTTC	CASSPDRGNYEQYF
TRBV5-1	TRBJ2-2	NA	TRBD1	TGCGCCAGCAGCACAGGGACAGGGGCGGACACCGGGGAGCTGTTTTTT	CASSTGTGADTGELFF
TRBV7-8	TRBJ2-7	NA	NA	TGTGCCAGCAGCAAGCCGACAGATTCCTACGAGCAGTACTTC	CASSKPTDSYEQYF
TRBV7-2	TRBJ2-7	once	TRBD1	TGTGCCAGCAGCCCCAGGGACAGGGACAGTGAGCAGTACTTC	CASSPRDRDSEQYF